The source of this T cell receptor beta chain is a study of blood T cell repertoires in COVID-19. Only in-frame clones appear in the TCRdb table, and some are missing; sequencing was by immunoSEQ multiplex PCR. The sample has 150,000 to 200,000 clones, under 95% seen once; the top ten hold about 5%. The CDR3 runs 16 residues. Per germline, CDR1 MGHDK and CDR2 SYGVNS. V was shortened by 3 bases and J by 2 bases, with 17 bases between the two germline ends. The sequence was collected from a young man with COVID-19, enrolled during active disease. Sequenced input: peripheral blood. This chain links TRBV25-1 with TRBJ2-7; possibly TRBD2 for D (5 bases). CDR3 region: CASSDGRRSSPYEQYF. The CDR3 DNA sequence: TGTGCCAGCAGTGATGGAAGGAGGAGCTCACCCTACGAGCAGTACTTC.